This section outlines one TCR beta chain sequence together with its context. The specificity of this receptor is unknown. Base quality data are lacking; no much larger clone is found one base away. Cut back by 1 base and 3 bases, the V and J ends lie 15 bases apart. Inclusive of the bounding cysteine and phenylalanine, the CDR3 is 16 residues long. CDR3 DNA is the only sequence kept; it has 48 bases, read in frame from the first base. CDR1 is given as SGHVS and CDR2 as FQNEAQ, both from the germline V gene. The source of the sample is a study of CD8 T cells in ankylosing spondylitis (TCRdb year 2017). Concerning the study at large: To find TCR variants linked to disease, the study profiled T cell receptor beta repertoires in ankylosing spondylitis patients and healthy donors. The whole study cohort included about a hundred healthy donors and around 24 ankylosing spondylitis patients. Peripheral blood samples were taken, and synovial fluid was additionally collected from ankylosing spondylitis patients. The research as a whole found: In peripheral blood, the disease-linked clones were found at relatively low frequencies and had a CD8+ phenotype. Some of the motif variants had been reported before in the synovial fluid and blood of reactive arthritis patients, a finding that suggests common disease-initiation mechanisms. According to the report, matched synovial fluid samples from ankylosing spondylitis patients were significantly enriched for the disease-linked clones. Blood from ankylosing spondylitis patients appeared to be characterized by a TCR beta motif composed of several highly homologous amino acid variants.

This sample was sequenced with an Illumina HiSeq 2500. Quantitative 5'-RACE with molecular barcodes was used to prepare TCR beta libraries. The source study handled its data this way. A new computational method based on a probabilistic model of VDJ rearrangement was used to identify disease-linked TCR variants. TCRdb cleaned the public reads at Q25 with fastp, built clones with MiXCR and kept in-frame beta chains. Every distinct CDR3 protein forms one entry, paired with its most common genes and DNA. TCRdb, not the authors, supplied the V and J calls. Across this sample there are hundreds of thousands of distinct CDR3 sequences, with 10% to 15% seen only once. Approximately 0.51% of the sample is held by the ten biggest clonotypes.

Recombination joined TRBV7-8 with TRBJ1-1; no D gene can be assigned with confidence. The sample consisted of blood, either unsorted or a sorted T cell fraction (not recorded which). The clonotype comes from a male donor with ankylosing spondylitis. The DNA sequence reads TGTGCCAGCAGCTTAGATCCCCAGGACGGGGACACTGAAGCTTTCTTT. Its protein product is CASSLDPQDGDTEAFF.